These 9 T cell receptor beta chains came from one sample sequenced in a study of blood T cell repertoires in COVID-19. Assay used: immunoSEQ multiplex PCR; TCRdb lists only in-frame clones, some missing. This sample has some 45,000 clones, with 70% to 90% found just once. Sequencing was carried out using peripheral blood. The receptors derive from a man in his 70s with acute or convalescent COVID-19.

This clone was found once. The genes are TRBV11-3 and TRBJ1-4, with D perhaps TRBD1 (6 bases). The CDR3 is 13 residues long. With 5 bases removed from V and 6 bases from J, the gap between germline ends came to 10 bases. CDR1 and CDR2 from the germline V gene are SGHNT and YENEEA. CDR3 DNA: TGTGCCAGCAGCACCGGGACACATGAAAAACTGTTTTTT. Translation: CASSTGTHEKLFF.

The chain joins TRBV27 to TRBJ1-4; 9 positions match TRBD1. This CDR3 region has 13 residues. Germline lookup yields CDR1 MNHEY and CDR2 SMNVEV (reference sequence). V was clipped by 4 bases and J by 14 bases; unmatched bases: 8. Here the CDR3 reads CASSSATGGMLFF. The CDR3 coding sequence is TGTGCCAGCAGTTCAGCCACAGGGGGCATGCTGTTTTTT.

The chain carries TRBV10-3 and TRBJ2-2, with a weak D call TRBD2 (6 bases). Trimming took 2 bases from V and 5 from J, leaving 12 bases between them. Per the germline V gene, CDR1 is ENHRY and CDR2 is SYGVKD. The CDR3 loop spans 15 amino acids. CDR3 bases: TGTGCCATCAGTGAGCCCCGACTAGGAACCGGGGAGCTGTTTTTT. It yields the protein CAISEPRLGTGELFF.

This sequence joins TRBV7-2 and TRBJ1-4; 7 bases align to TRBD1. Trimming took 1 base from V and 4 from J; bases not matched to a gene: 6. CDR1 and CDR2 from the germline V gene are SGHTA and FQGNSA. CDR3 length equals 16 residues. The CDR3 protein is CASSLGVGQHNEKLFF. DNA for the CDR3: TGTGCCAGCAGCTTAGGGGTGGGACAGCATAATGAAAAACTGTTTTTT.

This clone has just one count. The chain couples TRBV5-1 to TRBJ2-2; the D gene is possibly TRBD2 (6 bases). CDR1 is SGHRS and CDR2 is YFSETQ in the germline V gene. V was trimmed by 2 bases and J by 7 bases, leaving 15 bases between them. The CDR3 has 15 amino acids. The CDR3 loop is CASSFGGTGVGELFF. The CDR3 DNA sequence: TGCGCCAGCAGCTTCGGCGGGACTGGAGTCGGGGAGCTGTTTTTT.

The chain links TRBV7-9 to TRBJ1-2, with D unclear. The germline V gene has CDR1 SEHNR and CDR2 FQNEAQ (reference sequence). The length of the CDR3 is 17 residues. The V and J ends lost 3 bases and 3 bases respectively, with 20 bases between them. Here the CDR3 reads CASSLGKSAGDYYGYTF. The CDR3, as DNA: TGTGCCAGCAGCTTGGGGAAATCCGCGGGTGACTACTATGGCTACACCTTC.

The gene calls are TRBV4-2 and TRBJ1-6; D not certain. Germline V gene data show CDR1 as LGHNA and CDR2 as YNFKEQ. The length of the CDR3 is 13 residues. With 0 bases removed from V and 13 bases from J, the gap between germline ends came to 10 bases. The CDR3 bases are TGTGCCAGCAGCCAAGAATCCCTCCCCCCCCTCCACTTT. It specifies CASSQESLPPLHF.

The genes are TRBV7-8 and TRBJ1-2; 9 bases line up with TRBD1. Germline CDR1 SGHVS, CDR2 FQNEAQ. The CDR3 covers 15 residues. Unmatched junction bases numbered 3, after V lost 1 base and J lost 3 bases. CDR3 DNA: TGTGCCAGCAGCTTAGAACAGGGGGCGGACTATGGCTACACCTTC. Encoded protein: CASSLEQGADYGYTF.

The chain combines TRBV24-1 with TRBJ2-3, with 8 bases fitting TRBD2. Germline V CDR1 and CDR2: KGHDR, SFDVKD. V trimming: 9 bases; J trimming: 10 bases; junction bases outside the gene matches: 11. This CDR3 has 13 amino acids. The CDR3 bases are TGTGCCACCCAGCGGGAGTCCTCAGCGGCGCAGTATTTT. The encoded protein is CATQRESSAAQYF.